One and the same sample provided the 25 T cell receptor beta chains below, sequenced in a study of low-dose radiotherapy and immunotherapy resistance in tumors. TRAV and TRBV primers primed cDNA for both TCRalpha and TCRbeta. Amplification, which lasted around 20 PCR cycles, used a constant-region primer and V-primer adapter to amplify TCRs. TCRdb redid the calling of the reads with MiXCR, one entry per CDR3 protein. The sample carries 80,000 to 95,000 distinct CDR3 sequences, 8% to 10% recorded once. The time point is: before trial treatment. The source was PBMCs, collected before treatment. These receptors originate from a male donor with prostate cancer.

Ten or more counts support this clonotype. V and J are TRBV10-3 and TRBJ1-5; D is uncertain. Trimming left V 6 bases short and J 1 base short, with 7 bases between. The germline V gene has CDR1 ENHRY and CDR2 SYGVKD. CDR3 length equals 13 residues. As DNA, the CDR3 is TGTGCCATCAGGGATACAAGCAATCAGCCCCAGCATTTT. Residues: CAIRDTSNQPQHF.

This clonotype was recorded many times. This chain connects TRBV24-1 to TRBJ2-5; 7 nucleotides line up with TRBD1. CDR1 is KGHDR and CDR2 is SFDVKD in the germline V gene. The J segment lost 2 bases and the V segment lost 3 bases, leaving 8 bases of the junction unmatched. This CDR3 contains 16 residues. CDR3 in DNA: TGTGCCACCAGTGATGATAGACCGGGACAGCAAGAGACCCAGTACTTC. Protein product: CATSDDRPGQQETQYF.

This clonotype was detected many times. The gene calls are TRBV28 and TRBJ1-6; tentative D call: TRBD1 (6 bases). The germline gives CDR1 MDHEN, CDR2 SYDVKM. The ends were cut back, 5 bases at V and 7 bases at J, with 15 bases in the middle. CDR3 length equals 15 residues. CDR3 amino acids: CASSMQPGVNSPLHF. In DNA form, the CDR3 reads TGTGCCAGCAGTATGCAGCCAGGGGTGAATTCACCCCTCCACTTT.

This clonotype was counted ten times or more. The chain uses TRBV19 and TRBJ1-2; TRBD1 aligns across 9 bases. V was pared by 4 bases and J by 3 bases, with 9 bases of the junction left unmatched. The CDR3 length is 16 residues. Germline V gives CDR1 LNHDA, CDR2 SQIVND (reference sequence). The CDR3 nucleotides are TGTGCCAGTAGTAAACAAGGACAGGGGAATGACTATGGCTACACCTTC. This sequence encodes CASSKQGQGNDYGYTF. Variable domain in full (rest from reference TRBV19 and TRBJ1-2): DGGITQSPKYLFRKEGQNVTLSCEQNLNHDAMYWYRQDPGQGLRLIYYSQIVNDFQKGDIAEGYSVSREKKESFPLTVTSAQKNPTAFYLCASSKQGQGNDYGYTFGSGTRLTVV.

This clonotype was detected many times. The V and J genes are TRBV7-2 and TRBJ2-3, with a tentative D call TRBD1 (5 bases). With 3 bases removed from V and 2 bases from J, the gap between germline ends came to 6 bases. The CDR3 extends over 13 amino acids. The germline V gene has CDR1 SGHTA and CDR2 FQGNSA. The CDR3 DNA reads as TGTGCCAGCAGCTTGGACACCACAGATACGCAGTATTTT. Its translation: CASSLDTTDTQYF.

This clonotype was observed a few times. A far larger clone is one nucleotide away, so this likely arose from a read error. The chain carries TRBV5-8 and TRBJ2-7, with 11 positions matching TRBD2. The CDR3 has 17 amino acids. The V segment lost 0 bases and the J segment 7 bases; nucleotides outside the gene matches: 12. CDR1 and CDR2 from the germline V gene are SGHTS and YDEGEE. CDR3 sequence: CASSLGVTSGSTDEQYF. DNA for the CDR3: TGTGCCAGCAGCTTGGGGGTTACTAGCGGGAGCACCGATGAGCAGTACTTC.

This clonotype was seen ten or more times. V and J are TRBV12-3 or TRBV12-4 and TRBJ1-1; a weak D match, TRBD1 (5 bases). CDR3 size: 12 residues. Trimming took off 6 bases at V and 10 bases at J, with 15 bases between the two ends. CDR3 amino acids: CASSPGPTRAFF. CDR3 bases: TGTGCCAGCAGCCCGGGACCCACCAGAGCTTTCTTT.

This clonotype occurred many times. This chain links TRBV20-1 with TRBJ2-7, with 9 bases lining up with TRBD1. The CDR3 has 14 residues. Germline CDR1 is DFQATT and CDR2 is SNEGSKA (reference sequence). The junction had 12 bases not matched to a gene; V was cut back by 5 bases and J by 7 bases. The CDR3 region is CSAGPGQGKYEQYF. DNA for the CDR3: TGCAGTGCTGGACCGGGACAGGGAAAATATGAGCAGTACTTC.

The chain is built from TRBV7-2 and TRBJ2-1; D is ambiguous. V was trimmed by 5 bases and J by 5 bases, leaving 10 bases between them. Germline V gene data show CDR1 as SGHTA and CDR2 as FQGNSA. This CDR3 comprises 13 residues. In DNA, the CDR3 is TGTGCCAGCAGCCCCCCACTAAACAATGAGCAGTTCTTC. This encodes CASSPPLNNEQFF.

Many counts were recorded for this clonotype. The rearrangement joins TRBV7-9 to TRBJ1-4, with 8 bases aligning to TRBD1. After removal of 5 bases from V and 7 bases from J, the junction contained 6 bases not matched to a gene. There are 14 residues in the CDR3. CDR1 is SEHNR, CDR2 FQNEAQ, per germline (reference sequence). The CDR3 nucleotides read TGTGCCAGCAGCCGACAGGGGCTAAGTGAAAAACTGTTTTTT. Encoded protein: CASSRQGLSEKLFF.

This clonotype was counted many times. In DNA, the CDR3 is TGTGCCAGCAGCTTACCGCAGGGGGGGGCAGATACGCAGTATTTT. It specifies CASSLPQGGADTQYF. The gene calls are TRBV11-2 and TRBJ2-3; D possibly uses TRBD1 or TRBD2 (7 bases each). Looked up from germline, CDR1 is SGHAT and CDR2 is FQNNGV. Between the trimmed V and J ends, which lost 2 bases and 4 bases, there was a span of 13 bases. The CDR3 has 15 residues.

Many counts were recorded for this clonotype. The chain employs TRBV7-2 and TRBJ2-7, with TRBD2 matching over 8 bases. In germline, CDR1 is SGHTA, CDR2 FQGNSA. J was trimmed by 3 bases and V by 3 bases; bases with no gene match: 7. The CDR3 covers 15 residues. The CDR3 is CASSFAAGDLYEQYF. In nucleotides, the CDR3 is TGTGCCAGCAGCTTTGCAGCGGGAGACCTCTACGAGCAGTACTTC. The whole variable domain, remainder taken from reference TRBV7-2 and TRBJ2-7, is GAGVSQSPSNKVTEKGKDVELRCDPISGHTALYWYRQSLGQGLEFLIYFQGNSAPDKSGLPSDRFSAERTGGSVSTLTIQRTQQEDSAVYLCASSFAAGDLYEQYFGPGTRLTVT.

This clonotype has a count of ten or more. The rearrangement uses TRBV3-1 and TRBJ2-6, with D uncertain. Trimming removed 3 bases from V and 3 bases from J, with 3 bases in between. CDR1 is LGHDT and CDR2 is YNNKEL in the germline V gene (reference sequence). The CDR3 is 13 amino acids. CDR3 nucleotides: TGTGCCAGCAGCCATTATGGGGCCAACGTCCTGACTTTC. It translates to CASSHYGANVLTF.

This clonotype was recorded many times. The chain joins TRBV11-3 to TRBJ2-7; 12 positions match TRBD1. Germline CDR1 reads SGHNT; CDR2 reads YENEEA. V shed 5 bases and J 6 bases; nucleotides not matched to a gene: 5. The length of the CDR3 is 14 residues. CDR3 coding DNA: TGTGCCAGCAGCAGGGACAGGGGGCTTGGCGAGCAGTACTTC. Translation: CASSRDRGLGEQYF.

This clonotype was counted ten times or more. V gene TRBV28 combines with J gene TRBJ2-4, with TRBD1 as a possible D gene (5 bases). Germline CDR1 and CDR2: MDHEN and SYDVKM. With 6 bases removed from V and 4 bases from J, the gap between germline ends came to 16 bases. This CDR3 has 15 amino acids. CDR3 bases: TGTGCCAGCAGCTGGGGCTTGCCCCCTAAAAACATTCAGTACTTC. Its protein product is CASSWGLPPKNIQYF. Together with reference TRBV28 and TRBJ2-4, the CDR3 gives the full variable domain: DVKVTQSSRYLVKRTGEKVFLECVQDMDHENMFWYRQDPGLGLRLIYFSYDVKMKEKGDIPEGYSVSREKKERFSLILESASTNQTSMYLCASSWGLPPKNIQYFGAGTRLSVL.

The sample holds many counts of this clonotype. The CDR3 loop is CASSQTGGSSYNEQFF. DNA of the CDR3: TGTGCCAGCAGCCAAACGGGAGGGAGCTCCTACAATGAGCAGTTCTTC. This chain uses TRBV7-6 with TRBJ2-1, with 8 bases identical to TRBD2. Trimming at V came to 5 bases and at J to 0 bases, leaving 6 bases not matched to a gene. Germline CDR1 SGHVS, CDR2 FNYEAQ. This CDR3 region has 16 residues.

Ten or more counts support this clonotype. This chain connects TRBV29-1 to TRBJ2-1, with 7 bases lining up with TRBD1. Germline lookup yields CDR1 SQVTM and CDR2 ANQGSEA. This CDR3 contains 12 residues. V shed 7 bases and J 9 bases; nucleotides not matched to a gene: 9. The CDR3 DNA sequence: TGCAGCGCCGACCGGGACAGAGGTGAGCAGTTCTTC. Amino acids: CSADRDRGEQFF.

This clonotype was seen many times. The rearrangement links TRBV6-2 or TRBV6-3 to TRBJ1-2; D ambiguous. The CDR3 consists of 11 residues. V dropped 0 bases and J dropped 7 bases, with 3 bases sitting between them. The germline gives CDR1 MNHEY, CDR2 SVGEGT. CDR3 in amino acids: CASSYSAGYTF. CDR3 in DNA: TGTGCCAGCAGTTACTCTGCTGGCTACACCTTC.

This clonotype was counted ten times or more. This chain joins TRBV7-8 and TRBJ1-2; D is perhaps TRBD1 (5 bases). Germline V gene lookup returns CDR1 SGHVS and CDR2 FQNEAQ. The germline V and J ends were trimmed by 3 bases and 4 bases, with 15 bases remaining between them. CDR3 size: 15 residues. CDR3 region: CASSFRAQWSYGYTF. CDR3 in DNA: TGTGCCAGCAGCTTCAGGGCCCAGTGGAGCTATGGCTACACCTTC.

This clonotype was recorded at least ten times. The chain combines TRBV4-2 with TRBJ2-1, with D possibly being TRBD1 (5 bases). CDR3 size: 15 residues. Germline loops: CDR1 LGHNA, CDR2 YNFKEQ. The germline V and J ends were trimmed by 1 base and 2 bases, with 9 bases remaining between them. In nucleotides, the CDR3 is TGTGCCAGCAGCCAAGGGGGCGCCCCCTACAATGAGCAGTTCTTC. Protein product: CASSQGGAPYNEQFF.

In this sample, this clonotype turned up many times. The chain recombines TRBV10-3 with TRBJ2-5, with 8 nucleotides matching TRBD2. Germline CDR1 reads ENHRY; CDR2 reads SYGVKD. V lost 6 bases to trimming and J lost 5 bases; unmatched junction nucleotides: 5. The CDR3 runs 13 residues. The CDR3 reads CAISNKREETQYF. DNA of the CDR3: TGTGCCATCAGCAATAAGCGGGAGGAGACCCAGTACTTC.

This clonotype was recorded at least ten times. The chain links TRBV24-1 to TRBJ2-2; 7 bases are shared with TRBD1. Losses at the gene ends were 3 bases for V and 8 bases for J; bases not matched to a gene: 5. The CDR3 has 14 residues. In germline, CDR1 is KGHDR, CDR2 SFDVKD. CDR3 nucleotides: TGTGCCACCAGTGATGGACAGGTCCGAGGGGAGCTGTTTTTT. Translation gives CATSDGQVRGELFF.

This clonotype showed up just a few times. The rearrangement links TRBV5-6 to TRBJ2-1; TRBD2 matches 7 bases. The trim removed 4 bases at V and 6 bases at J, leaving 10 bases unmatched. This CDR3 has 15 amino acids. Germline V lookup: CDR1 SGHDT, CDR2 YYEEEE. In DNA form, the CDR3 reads TGTGCCAGCAGCAACCGGGACGGGGGGTCCAATGAGCAGTTCTTC. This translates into CASSNRDGGSNEQFF.

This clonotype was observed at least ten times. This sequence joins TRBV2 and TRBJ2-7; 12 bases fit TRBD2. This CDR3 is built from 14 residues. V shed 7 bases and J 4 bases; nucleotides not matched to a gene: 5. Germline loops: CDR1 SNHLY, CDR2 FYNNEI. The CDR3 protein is CASITGTSGYEQYF. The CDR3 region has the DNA TGTGCCAGCATAACCGGGACTAGCGGGTACGAGCAGTACTTC.

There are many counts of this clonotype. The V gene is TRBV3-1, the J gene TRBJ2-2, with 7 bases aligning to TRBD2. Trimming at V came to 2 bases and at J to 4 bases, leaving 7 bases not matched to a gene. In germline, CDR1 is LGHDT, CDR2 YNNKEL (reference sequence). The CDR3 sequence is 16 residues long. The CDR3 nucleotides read TGTGCCAGCAGCCAATTCCGCGGGGGACTCACCGGGGAGCTGTTTTTT. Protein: CASSQFRGGLTGELFF.